A selection of T cell receptor beta chains follows, all from one sample in a study of T cells in Graves' hyperthyroidism and ophthalmopathy. TCRdb called the multiplex PCR reads again in MiXCR, with one record for every CDR3 protein. This table has about 410,000 distinct CDR3 sequences, roughly 15% appearing once. Sequenced input: blood. These receptors were obtained from a woman aged 30 to 39 with Graves' ophthalmopathy. Both conserved end residues are part of each CDR3. D genes are given only for firm matches. Clone size is not always given. Where it is, it says once, few, many or a class for expanded clones.

many,TRBJ1-2,14,TRBV12-3/TRBV12-4,.,CASSPGPAKYGYTF,TGTGCCAGCAGTCCCGGGCCGGCAAAATATGGCTACACCTTC
many,TRBJ2-1,12,TRBV7-3,TRBD1,CASSHGTGRQFF,TGTGCCAGCAGCCACGGGACAGGCCGCCAGTTCTTC
.,TRBJ2-1,14,TRBV7-2,.,CASSTDRPLDEQFF,TGTGCCAGCAGCACTGACAGGCCCCTCGATGAGCAGTTCTTC
few,TRBJ2-1,17,TRBV24-1,TRBD2,CATSEPGLAGAYNEQFF,TGTGCCACCAGTGAGCCGGGACTAGCGGGGGCATACAATGAGCAGTTCTTC
many,TRBJ2-7,13,TRBV5-8,.,CASSFRGSHEQYF,TGTGCCAGCAGCTTTAGAGGGTCTCACGAGCAGTACTTC
many,TRBJ1-5,15,TRBV27,TRBD1,CASSPFFRGLQPQHF,TGTGCCAGCAGTCCCTTTTTCAGGGGGCTTCAGCCCCAGCATTTT
.,TRBJ1-1,16,TRBV25-1,.,CASSHKERDMNTEAFF,TGTGCCAGCAGCCACAAGGAGAGGGACATGAACACTGAAGCTTTCTTT
few,TRBJ1-6,13,TRBV27,.,CASSSSFPSPLHF,TGTGCCAGCAGTTCTAGCTTCCCATCACCCCTCCACTTT
many,TRBJ1-5,16,TRBV28,.,CASTAGGGGRFQPQHF,TGTGCCAGCACCGCCGGGGGGGGCGGTCGTTTTCAGCCCCAGCATTTT
many,TRBJ2-5,12,TRBV6-1,.,CASSEGHGTQYF,TGTGCCAGCAGTGAGGGACATGGGACCCAGTACTTC
.,TRBJ1-6,12,TRBV27,.,CASSFPGSSLHF,TGTGCCAGCAGTTTCCCAGGTTCGTCCCTCCACTTT
many,TRBJ2-2,17,TRBV11-2,.,CASSLGGRIQNTGELFF,TGTGCCAGCAGCTTAGGGGGGCGAATCCAGAACACCGGGGAGCTGTTTTTT
many,TRBJ2-7,14,TRBV18,.,CASSPGVLPYEQYF,TGTGCCAGCTCACCAGGGGTCCTACCCTACGAGCAGTACTTC
many,TRBJ2-7,14,TRBV12-3/TRBV12-4,TRBD1,CASSTGTGRSEQYF,TGTGCCAGCAGTACCGGGACAGGGCGATCCGAGCAGTACTTC
many,TRBJ2-2,15,TRBV7-2,.,CASSLDLTGGGELFF,TGTGCCAGCAGCTTAGATCTTACGGGCGGCGGGGAGCTGTTTTTT
.,TRBJ2-1,15,TRBV15,TRBD2,CATSPLAGGPNEQFF,TGTGCCACCAGCCCACTAGCGGGGGGGCCTAATGAGCAGTTCTTC
.,TRBJ2-1,13,TRBV11-2,.,CASSRHSEDEQFF,TGTGCCAGCAGCCGCCATAGCGAAGATGAGCAGTTCTTC
many,TRBJ2-3,17,TRBV12-3/TRBV12-4,TRBD1,CASSLEVGKTGADTQYF,TGTGCCAGCAGTTTAGAGGTTGGCAAGACAGGGGCAGATACGCAGTATTTT
many,TRBJ1-2,15,TRBV6-4,.,CASSDSVGGGSGYTF,TGTGCCAGCAGTGACTCGGTGGGGGGAGGAAGCGGCTACACCTTC
many,TRBJ1-2,14,TRBV7-2,.,CASRGPGAHYGYTF,TGTGCCAGCAGAGGACCGGGGGCGCACTATGGCTACACCTTC
many,TRBJ1-5,14,TRBV5-1,.,CASSSAGGNQPQHF,TGCGCCAGCAGCTCTGCGGGCGGGAATCAGCCCCAGCATTTT
many,TRBJ1-2,13,TRBV5-1,TRBD1,CASSPGTAHGYTF,TGCGCCAGCAGCCCGGGGACAGCACATGGCTACACCTTC
many,TRBJ2-5,14,TRBV7-9,.,CASSGATFQETQYF,TGTGCCAGCAGTGGAGCCACCTTCCAAGAGACCCAGTACTTC
many,TRBJ1-1,15,TRBV7-9,.,CASSLPLGVGTEAFF,TGTGCCAGCAGCTTACCTCTCGGAGTGGGCACTGAAGCTTTCTTT
many,TRBJ2-7,14,TRBV20-1,TRBD2,CSANRLGLEYEQYF,TGCAGTGCGAACAGACTGGGACTAGAGTACGAGCAGTACTTC
many,TRBJ1-1,15,TRBV5-1,.,CASSLAKGWNTEAFF,TGCGCCAGCAGCTTGGCCAAGGGGTGGAACACTGAAGCTTTCTTT
many,TRBJ2-5,15,TRBV7-3,TRBD1,CASSLDRGPGETQYF,TGTGCCAGCAGCTTAGACAGGGGGCCGGGGGAGACCCAGTACTTC
.,TRBJ1-3,17,TRBV25-1,.,CASSEYAAGDSGNTIYF,TGTGCCAGCAGTGAATATGCGGCAGGCGATTCTGGAAACACCATATATTTT
.,TRBJ2-1,16,TRBV9,.,CAGSGTPPIRGGEQFF,TGTGCCGGCAGCGGAACCCCCCCCATCAGGGGGGGTGAGCAGTTCTTC
many,TRBJ1-1,14,TRBV2,.,CASSVSRGNTEAFF,TGTGCCAGCAGTGTATCGCGAGGGAACACTGAAGCTTTCTTT
.,TRBJ2-2,14,TRBV29-1,TRBD1,CSTPGQGGAGELFF,TGCAGCACTCCGGGACAGGGTGGGGCCGGGGAGCTGTTTTTT
.,TRBJ2-7,12,TRBV7-9,.,CASTKGGYEQYF,TGTGCCAGCACCAAGGGAGGCTACGAGCAGTACTTC
.,TRBJ2-3,16,TRBV7-3,TRBD2,CASSLQGGGAADTQYF,TGTGCCAGCAGCTTACAGGGCGGGGGGGCCGCAGATACGCAGTATTTT
many,TRBJ2-3,18,TRBV27,.,CASSPPPRFTVSTDTQYF,TGTGCCAGCAGTCCGCCCCCCAGGTTTACAGTAAGCACAGATACGCAGTATTTT
.,TRBJ1-2,16,TRBV7-2,TRBD1,CASSQMDRGRFKGYTF,TGTGCCAGCAGCCAGATGGACAGGGGGCGCTTTAAGGGCTACACCTTC
many,TRBJ1-5,14,TRBV12-3/TRBV12-4,TRBD1,CASSLQGGNQPQHF,TGTGCCAGCAGTTTACAGGGGGGGAATCAGCCCCAGCATTTT
many,TRBJ1-5,13,TRBV20-1,.,CSASRGADQPQHF,TGCAGTGCTAGTAGGGGGGCGGATCAGCCCCAGCATTTT
many,TRBJ2-7,14,TRBV20-1,TRBD2,CSARESRGGYEQYF,TGCAGTGCTAGAGAGTCACGGGGGGGCTACGAGCAGTACTTC
many,TRBJ2-1,12,TRBV7-6,.,CASSPRVDEQFF,TGTGCCAGCAGCCCCAGGGTTGATGAGCAGTTCTTC
many,TRBJ2-1,12,TRBV12-3/TRBV12-4,.,CASRGPDNEQFF,TGTGCCAGCAGGGGGCCAGACAATGAGCAGTTCTTC
many,TRBJ1-1,16,TRBV2,.,CASTPREGLTDTEAFF,TGTGCCAGCACACCAAGGGAGGGGTTAACGGACACTGAAGCTTTCTTT
once,TRBJ2-7,12,TRBV20-1,.,CSASFSSYEQCF,TGCAGTGCTAGCTTTAGCTCCTACGAGCAGTGCTTC
.,TRBJ1-6,13,TRBV20-1,.,CSAHNHMNSPLHF,TGCAGTGCTCACAATCATATGAATTCACCCCTCCACTTT
.,TRBJ2-3,14,TRBV18,.,CASSPGFATDTQYF,TGTGCCAGCTCACCGGGGTTCGCCACAGATACGCAGTATTTT
many,TRBJ2-5,14,TRBV3-1,.,CASVPQGLEETQYF,TGTGCCAGCGTACCCCAGGGTTTAGAAGAGACCCAGTACTTC
many,TRBJ2-5,16,TRBV10-3,TRBD2,CAISTIAGGPSETQYF,TGTGCCATCAGTACAATAGCGGGGGGGCCTTCAGAGACCCAGTACTTC
.,TRBJ1-2,14,TRBV10-3,TRBD1,CAASRDRGRSGYTF,TGTGCCGCCAGTCGGGACAGGGGGCGAAGTGGCTACACCTTC
many,TRBJ2-5,17,TRBV12-3/TRBV12-4,TRBD2,CASSKTSGGPAGETQYF,TGTGCCAGCAGTAAGACTAGCGGGGGACCCGCGGGAGAGACCCAGTACTTC
many,TRBJ1-1,14,TRBV15,.,CATSRGQPNTEAFF,TGTGCCACCAGCAGAGGACAGCCGAACACTGAAGCTTTCTTT
many,TRBJ2-7,15,TRBV12-3/TRBV12-4,TRBD1,CASSLYGQGNHEQYF,TGTGCCAGCAGCCTTTACGGACAGGGGAACCACGAGCAGTACTTC
.,TRBJ2-7,12,TRBV19,.,CATAGHSYEQYF,TGTGCCACCGCAGGGCACTCCTACGAGCAGTACTTC
many,TRBJ2-3,18,TRBV20-1,.,CSATVGQVQGILLDTQYF,TGCAGTGCAACCGTCGGGCAAGTGCAGGGTATTTTGCTCGATACGCAGTATTTT
many,TRBJ2-3,14,TRBV18,TRBD1,CASSPTGGTDTQYF,TGTGCCAGCTCACCGACAGGGGGCACAGATACGCAGTATTTT
many,TRBJ2-5,14,TRBV6-1,.,CASSQQGFQETQYF,TGTGCCAGCAGTCAACAGGGATTCCAAGAGACCCAGTACTTC
many,TRBJ2-7,17,TRBV25-1,TRBD1,CASSEAHAGTGGYEQYF,TGTGCCAGCAGTGAAGCCCACGCCGGGACAGGGGGCTACGAGCAGTACTTC
many,TRBJ1-1,13,TRBV14,.,CASSRSRRSEAFF,TGTGCCAGCAGCCGATCCCGTAGGTCTGAAGCTTTCTTT
many,TRBJ1-2,13,TRBV30,.,CAWSDGGSYGYTF,TGTGCCTGGAGTGACGGAGGCTCCTATGGCTACACCTTC
many,TRBJ2-5,14,TRBV5-1,.,CASSLVAGRETQYF,TGCGCCAGCAGCTTGGTCGCAGGGCGGGAGACCCAGTACTTC
many,TRBJ2-1,12,TRBV6-4,.,CASSDSDNEQFF,TGTGCCAGCAGTGACTCGGACAATGAGCAGTTCTTC